The present T cell receptor (beta chain) was sequenced within a study of beta chain features in type 1 diabetes. Study-wide background: Patients were similar to healthy donors in age and gender (as well as in cell yields). Study conclusions and caveats: TCRB CDR3 length was moderately but significantly reduced in all four CD4+ subsets of Type 1 diabetes patients. Compared with healthy donors, patients appeared to share more similar naive, central memory and regulatory TCRB repertoires.

V was trimmed by 2 bases and J by 10 bases, leaving 22 bases between them. The CDR3 spans 16 residues. The germline V gene has CDR1 LGHNA and CDR2 YSLEER. A remark on this clone: The antigen is unknown.

The sequenced template was cDNA made from the entire isolated RNA. Some clones are missing from TCRdb's copy, which holds only in-frame ones; the method was immunoSEQ multiplex PCR. The sample has roughly 290,000 clones; 14% to 15% are singletons. The source is a man aged 18 to 29 with type 1 diabetes. Sequencing used naive CD4+ T cells from blood. The gene calls are TRBV4-3 and TRBJ2-3; weak D call: TRBD2 (5 bases). CDR3 sequence reads: CASSQSGRTGLFAQYF. CDR3 bases: TGCGCCAGCAGCCAAAGCGGAAGGACCGGGCTGTTCGCGCAGTATTTT.